Presented here are 22 T cell receptor beta chains from one specimen sequenced in a study of cytomegalovirus exposure and HLA in healthy donors. It was with 60 Vbeta and 13 Jbeta primers that the PCR ran. Only in-frame clones appear in the TCRdb table, and some are missing; sequencing was by immunoSEQ multiplex PCR. The table has some 76,000 clones, under 80% seen once. Sequencing was done on a sample of PBMCs. These receptors originate from a male donor in good health and CMV-seropositive.

The genes are TRBV30 and TRBJ1-4; possibly TRBD1 for D (6 bases). Trimming removed 4 bases at V and 4 bases at J, with 10 bases between. CDR1 is GTSNPN, CDR2 SVGIG, per germline (reference sequence). The CDR3 extends over 13 amino acids. The CDR3 nucleotides read TGTGCCTGGAACGGACAGCTTAATGAAAAACTGTTTTTT. As protein: CAWNGQLNEKLFF.

The chain links TRBV4-2 to TRBJ2-3, with D possibly matching TRBD1 (6 bases). CDR3 length: 15 amino acids. Germline lookup yields CDR1 LGHNA and CDR2 YNFKEQ. With 4 bases removed from V and 4 bases from J, the gap between germline ends came to 15 bases. The DNA of the CDR3 is TGTGCCAGCAGCCCTACCAGTGGGGGCCCAGATACGCAGTATTTT. Residues: CASSPTSGGPDTQYF.

This rearrangement joins TRBV27 to TRBJ2-7; 7 nucleotides line up with TRBD1. V shed 5 bases and J 4 bases; nucleotides not matched to a gene: 11. The germline gives CDR1 MNHEY, CDR2 SMNVEV (reference sequence). The CDR3 is 15 residues long. The CDR3 DNA follows: TGTGCCAGCAGTACTCGACAGGGTTTGCTATACGAGCAGTACTTC. This codes for CASSTRQGLLYEQYF.

The chain employs TRBV7-8 and TRBJ2-1; D is ambiguous. The length of the CDR3 is 13 residues. V shed 1 base and J shed 8 bases, with 9 bases lying between them. In germline, CDR1 is SGHVS, CDR2 FQNEAQ. In DNA, the CDR3 is TGTGCCAGCAGCTTAGTTGAGGCGTATGAGCAGTTCTTC. Its translation is CASSLVEAYEQFF.

The chain has TRBV15 and TRBJ1-5, with 9 nucleotides matching TRBD1. In germline, CDR1 is LNHNV, CDR2 YYDKDF (reference sequence). The V segment lost 4 bases and the J segment 2 bases; nucleotides outside the gene matches: 9. CDR3 length: 17 residues. The CDR3 coding sequence is TGTGCCACCAGCATAAACAGGGGGCGGGTGGGCAATCAGCCCCAGCATTTT. Amino acid sequence: CATSINRGRVGNQPQHF.

The chain carries TRBV2 and TRBJ2-7; possible D gene TRBD1, 5 bases. The V gene's germline CDR1 is SNHLY and CDR2 FYNNEI. V was clipped by 4 bases and J by 3 bases, with 16 bases between them. The CDR3 sequence is 15 residues long. DNA of the CDR3: TGTGCCAGCAGTGTGGGATCTACAGGAATCTACGAGCAGTACTTC. Encoded protein: CASSVGSTGIYEQYF. Complete variable domain (other parts from reference TRBV2 and TRBJ2-7): EPEVTQTPSHQVTQMGQEVILRCVPISNHLYFYWYRQILGQKVEFLVSFYNNEISEKSEIFDDQFSVERPDGSNFTLKIRSTKLEDSAMYFCASSVGSTGIYEQYFGPGTRLTVT.

This clone occurred a few times. The rearrangement uses TRBV5-6 and TRBJ1-2; 7 bases fit TRBD1. The J segment lost 1 base and the V segment lost 3 bases, leaving 3 bases of the junction unmatched. The CDR3 runs to 14 residues. Germline CDR1 SGHDT, CDR2 YYEEEE. CDR3 in amino acids: CASSSGTDNYGYTF. CDR3 DNA sequence: TGTGCCAGCAGCTCCGGGACAGATAACTATGGCTACACCTTC.

This clone was observed a few times. The V and J genes are TRBV9 and TRBJ2-3; 9 bases fit TRBD1. The ends lost 0 bases at V and 6 bases at J; junction bases unmatched: 5. The CDR3 sequence is 15 residues long. Germline lookup yields CDR1 SGDLS and CDR2 YYNGEE. The CDR3 loop is CASSVEDRGGDTQYF. CDR3 DNA: TGTGCCAGCAGCGTAGAGGACAGGGGTGGTGATACGCAGTATTTT. Drawing the rest from reference TRBV9 and TRBJ2-3, the complete variable domain is DSGVTQTPKHLITATGQRVTLRCSPRSGDLSVYWYQQSLDQGLQFLIQYYNGEERAKGNILERFSAQQFPDLHSELNLSSLELGDSALYFCASSVEDRGGDTQYFGPGTRLTVL.

The CDR3 here is CASSYGGKTNYGYTF. The CDR3 nucleotides are TGTGCCAGCAGTTATGGGGGCAAGACTAACTATGGCTACACCTTC. This rearrangement joins TRBV6-5 to TRBJ1-2; possibly TRBD1 for D (6 bases). Germline V lookup: CDR1 MNHEY, CDR2 SVGAGI. The CDR3 spans 15 residues. V was pared by 3 bases and J by 0 bases, with 11 bases between.

The CDR3 reads CASSGTGTGMETQYF. The CDR3 coding sequence is TGTGCCAGCAGTGGTACAGGGACAGGGATGGAGACCCAGTACTTC. This sequence joins TRBV6-5 and TRBJ2-5, with 9 bases fitting TRBD1. Germline V gene data show CDR1 as MNHEY and CDR2 as SVGAGI. With V trimmed by 5 bases and J by 5 bases, 9 bases remained unmatched. The CDR3 has 15 residues.

The chain is built from TRBV4-1 and TRBJ1-4; 12 bases match TRBD1. This CDR3 is built from 20 residues. Per the germline V gene, CDR1 is MGHRA and CDR2 is YSYEKL. Trimming took 2 bases from V and 3 from J; bases not matched to a gene: 13. The CDR3 spells CASSQIRLRDRGLANEKLFF. CDR3 in DNA: TGCGCCAGCAGCCAAATTCGACTCCGGGACAGGGGGCTGGCTAATGAAAAACTGTTTTTT.

This chain uses TRBV29-1 with TRBJ1-4, with D possibly matching TRBD1 (6 bases). This CDR3 has 14 residues. Trimming removed 5 bases at V and 5 bases at J, with 15 bases between. CDR1 and CDR2 from the germline V gene are SQVTM and ANQGSEA. The CDR3 reads CSVFLTTGNEKLFF. The DNA for the CDR3 is TGCAGCGTTTTTTTGACGACAGGAAATGAAAAACTGTTTTTT.

This clone was seen once. The rearrangement links TRBV5-1 to TRBJ2-7; 8 nucleotides align to TRBD2. Germline V gene lookup returns CDR1 SGHRS and CDR2 YFSETQ. There are 14 residues in the CDR3. The J segment lost 2 bases and the V segment lost 0 bases, leaving 1 base of the junction unmatched. CDR3 sequence reads: CASSLEGLAYEQYF. The CDR3 DNA is TGCGCCAGCAGCTTGGAGGGACTAGCCTACGAGCAGTACTTC.

The J gene is TRBJ2-1, the V gene TRBV4-1, with D tentatively TRBD1 (5 bases). V lost 0 bases and J lost 5, with 14 bases in between. The CDR3 has 16 residues. The germline gives CDR1 MGHRA, CDR2 YSYEKL. CDR3 in amino acids: CASSQDWQGVNNEQFF. The CDR3 DNA is TGCGCCAGCAGCCAAGATTGGCAAGGGGTTAACAATGAGCAGTTCTTC.

This clone was observed a handful of times. The CDR3 DNA follows: TGTGCCACCACCAGTCGGACTAGCGGGAGCCTCAATGAGCAGTTCTTC. It yields the protein CATTSRTSGSLNEQFF. The rearrangement joins TRBV15 to TRBJ2-1; 13 nucleotides match TRBD2. CDR1 LNHNV and CDR2 YYDKDF come from the germline V gene (reference sequence). The CDR3 consists of 16 residues. The trim removed 7 bases at V and 6 bases at J, leaving 9 bases unmatched.

DNA for the CDR3: TGTGCCAGTAGTAGGGGGATACAGGGAGCGGTCAGGGTTAATTCACCCCTCCACTTT. It codes for CASSRGIQGAVRVNSPLHF. This rearrangement joins TRBV19 to TRBJ1-6, with D perhaps matching TRBD1 (6 bases). The germline V and J ends were trimmed by 4 bases and 6 bases, with 25 bases remaining between them. Germline assignment: CDR1 LNHDA and CDR2 SQIVND (reference sequence). The CDR3 length is 19 residues.

The chain recombines TRBV2 with TRBJ2-2, with D unresolved. The CDR3 totals 14 residues. Germline values: CDR1 SNHLY, CDR2 FYNNEI. V lost 4 bases to trimming and J lost 6 bases, with 12 bases between them. The DNA for the CDR3 is TGTGCCAGCAGTGCTTGGGCCTTCGCCGGGGAGCTGTTTTTT. Amino acids: CASSAWAFAGELFF.

The chain carries TRBV5-1 and TRBJ1-6, with 8 bases aligning to TRBD1. Trimming removed 4 bases from V and 9 bases from J; junction bases left unmatched: 15. The V gene's germline CDR1 is SGHRS and CDR2 YFSETQ. The CDR3 runs to 17 residues. This CDR3 is CASSLLGGDRKGSPLHF. The CDR3 nucleotides read TGCGCCAGCAGCCTCCTAGGTGGGGACAGGAAGGGTTCACCCCTCCACTTT.

The chain has TRBV12-5 and TRBJ2-2; 8 bases align to TRBD2. The junction had 4 bases not matched to a gene; V was cut back by 0 bases and J by 1 base. This CDR3 comprises 17 residues. Germline V gives CDR1 LGHNT, CDR2 FRNRAP. CDR3 in DNA: TGTGCTAGTGGTTTGGTCCGCGGGGGGCTGAACACCGGGGAGCTGTTTTTT. Translating it yields CASGLVRGGLNTGELFF.

V and J are TRBV11-1 and TRBJ2-3; D possibly corresponds to TRBD1 (5 bases). Germline CDR1 is SGHAT and CDR2 is FQDESV (reference sequence). This CDR3 comprises 16 residues. Trimming shortened V by 3 bases and J by 2 bases, and 15 bases separated the two germline ends. The CDR3 protein is CASSFVSGLVTDTQYF. The CDR3 nucleotides are TGTGCCAGCAGCTTCGTTTCAGGGCTAGTCACAGATACGCAGTATTTT.

Here the CDR3 reads CASTIGLAGAFTDTQYF. The CDR3 region has the DNA TGTGCCAGCACCATCGGACTAGCGGGGGCTTTCACAGATACGCAGTATTTT. V usage is TRBV5-6 and J usage is TRBJ2-3, with 13 bases fitting TRBD2. The junction had 9 bases not matched to a gene; V was cut back by 6 bases and J by 2 bases. Germline CDR1 reads SGHDT; CDR2 reads YYEEEE. The length of the CDR3 is 17 residues.

The chain is built from TRBV7-9 and TRBJ2-7; 13 nucleotides match TRBD2. The CDR3 totals 14 residues. CDR1 and CDR2 from the germline V gene are SEHNR and FQNEAQ (reference sequence). Trimming at V came to 5 bases and at J to 7 bases, leaving 5 bases not matched to a gene. The CDR3 is CASSRLAGGREQYF. The CDR3 DNA is TGTGCCAGCAGCCGACTAGCGGGAGGACGTGAGCAGTACTTC.